The clone carrying this T cell receptor (beta chain) was counted a few times. No antigen is known for it. The source of the sample is a study of beta chain features in type 1 diabetes. Findings of the study overall: Type 1 diabetes patients had fewer VDJ junction insertions and more deletions. For patients, the naive, central memory and Treg TCRB repertoires appeared more alike than for healthy donors.

In total, each donor contributed a single heparinised blood draw that averaged around 100 mL. Germline V gives CDR1 SGHDT, CDR2 YYEEEE. The CDR3 sequence is 15 residues long. V lost 2 bases to trimming and J lost 3 bases, with 15 bases between them. All of the isolated RNA was reverse transcribed, so expressed TCRB transcripts were sequenced. Clones were read by immunoSEQ multiplex PCR, and TCRdb kept only the in-frame ones, dropping some. This sample has 810,000 or so clones, with 17% found just once. What was sequenced was naive CD4+ T cells from blood. J is TRBJ2-7 and V is TRBV5-6; D may be TRBD1 (5 bases). This TCR was recovered from a woman under 30 in good health. The CDR3 region is CASSFLSGKIYEQYF. CDR3 bases: TGTGCCAGCAGCTTCCTGTCAGGGAAAATCTACGAGCAGTACTTC.